This T cell receptor (beta chain) was documented in a study of shared T cell receptors in the human thymus (dated by TCRdb to the early 2020s). About the study as a whole: The study examined how self-reactive, shared T-cell receptor alpha chains are generated in the human thymus.

Library generation was performed with the immunoSEQ multiplex PCR assay. TCRdb provides this immuneACCESS table in a form limited to in-frame rearrangements. Some clones are lacking; in checked studies, under half of them reflect an unresolved V gene, and why the rest are absent is not known. Across this sample there are hundreds of thousands of clones, with around nine tenths seen only once. 0.0095% to 0.011% of the sample belongs to the ten largest clones. The V end loses 4 bases and the J end loses 0 bases, and a stretch of 14 bases separates them. The CDR3 has 17 amino acids, counting the end cysteine and phenylalanine. Just the 51-base CDR3 DNA is kept, in frame starting at base 1. CDR1 is given as SGHDT and CDR2 as YYEEEE, both from the germline V gene. Points on this clone: Its antigen remains undetermined. It has no much larger one-base neighbor in the sample; base qualities were not kept.

These same data were also listed under a study on human thymus T cells. As described in the second report: Donors were immunologically healthy infants undergoing open corrective cardiac surgery for congenital heart defects in Finland. The thymus tissue came from surgical resects taken out during corrective cardiac surgery. Biased V and J gene segment usage appeared to be present in both thymic and peripheral blood repertoires. According to the related research, thymic TCR repertoires were highly overlapping among unrelated individuals. The study used eight infant thymus samples plus four related peripheral blood samples to characterize TCR alpha and beta repertoires. The infant donors were about 6 to 244 days old, and the cohort included about 6 males and a couple of females. After being mechanically released from the tissue, thymocytes were kept at -70 degrees C in pellets of roughly 10-33 million cells. A QIAsymphony instrument was used to extract genomic DNA from the frozen cell pellets. The immunoSEQ multiplex PCR assay was used to amplify the TCRB and TCRAD loci from a standardized quantity of quality-controlled genomic DNA. The amplicons spanned the V(D)J region and were long enough to cover the CDR3 and allow V and J genes to be identified. The commercial immunoSEQ service was used to sequence amplicons on an Illumina platform. Primer bias and sequencing errors were corrected as previously described, and TCRAD and TCRB definitions were based on the IMGT database. Repertoires were analysed with immunoSEQ Analyzer 3.0 and VDJTools, covering basic statistics, V/J segment usage, diversity estimates, rarefaction and pairwise overlap. To estimate diversity, the Chao1, ChaoE, Efron-Thisted, Shannon and inverse Simpson indices were applied, and diversity was also estimated on datasets down-sampled to the smallest sample. Repertoire overlap was assessed by strict matching of CDR3 nucleotide sequence, V gene and J gene, and clustering was done by Jaccard-based multidimensional scaling. Thymus samples yielded on average around 850,000 unique TCRB clonotypes, compared with some 89,000 from blood samples.

Sequencing was carried out using thymocytes. This clonotype was obtained from a boy under two years old with a congenital heart defect. Donor details come from another sample of the same person, matched by shared clones. In this chain, TRBV5-6 is recombined with TRBJ2-6; TRBD1 is a possible D gene, resting on 6 matching bases. The DNA reads TGTGCCAGCAGCCCGGAACAGGGTATCTCTGGGGCCAACGTCCTGACTTTC. It translates as CASSPEQGISGANVLTF.